A single T cell receptor beta chain is shown here with its context. Its matching antigen is unknown. The data are from a study of shared clonotypes between healthy human individuals. Assay execution took place at the deep level. Per the authors' pipeline: ImmunoSEQ output held junction-only sequences without quality scores, so filtering differed. Assay: immunoSEQ multiplex PCR; the TCRdb copy retains only in-frame clones and omits some. The V and J calls and clone size are taken from that table; D and trimming were inferred from the DNA. The sample gives roughly 2.5 million clones, more than 80% of which show up once; over 0.12% is in the top ten. CDR3 length equals 16 residues. Germline lookup yields CDR1 SGHVS and CDR2 FNYEAQ. V lost 5 bases, J lost 4 bases, and 20 bases lay in between. Points from the study as a whole: Naive subsets tended to show greater estimated richness than memory subsets.

This TCR was sampled from a man between 18 and 35 years old in good health. What was sequenced was naive CD4+ T cells sorted from blood. This sample's subset: CD45RA+ positively selected. The V and J genes are TRBV7-6 and TRBJ1-2; tentative D call: TRBD1 (5 bases). The CDR3 loop reads CASSPELGEWSYGYTF. In nucleotides, the CDR3 is TGTGCCAGCAGCCCGGAATTGGGGGAGTGGAGCTATGGCTACACCTTC.